This TCR beta chain was identified during a study of control samples from healthy donors and cancer patients. The germline CDR1 and CDR2 sequences are SGHTA and FQGNSA. V lost 6 bases and J 9 bases, leaving 18 bases between the germline ends. This CDR3 has 15 amino acids. Sequencing was performed with immunoSEQ multiplex PCR; in TCRdb, only in-frame clones are kept and a portion is missing. The sample comprises some 190,000 clones, 90% to 95% of which are singletons, and 1.5% to 2% rests with the top ten. V gene TRBV7-2 combines with J gene TRBJ1-6; D not certain. The source of this sequence is a man aged 30 to 45 in good health. The sample comprised blood. Here the CDR3 reads CASRPGRVRGSPLHF. CDR3 nucleotide sequence: TGTGCCAGCAGACCGGGGAGGGTCAGAGGTTCACCCCTCCACTTT.